Below, one T cell receptor beta chain is given with its context. Per the study methods: Cell counts per sample came from amplifying reference gene primers. The assay was immunoSEQ multiplex PCR, and TCRdb's table has in-frame clones only and misses some. V and J calls and clone size follow that table, whereas D and trimming were derived from the DNA. Of 170,000 or so clones listed, more than 75% are singletons. Enrolment of Seattle patients took place during active infection, and they were followed longitudinally. The data were taken from a study of blood T cell repertoires in COVID-19. Study overall: There were acute and convalescent COVID-19 samples, and they came from the United States, Italy and Spain. The analysed material was cDNA or gDNA that came from T cells, B-cell-depleted T cells, or PBMCs.

CDR3 size: 16 residues. Germline-derived CDR1 and CDR2 are SGHVS and FNYEAQ. Between the trimmed V and J ends, which lost 2 bases and 4 bases, there was a span of 14 bases. The chain carries TRBV7-6 and TRBJ2-2; tentative D call: TRBD2 (7 bases). The receptor's source is a woman aged 70 to 79 with COVID-19, enrolled during active disease. The sample taken for sequencing was peripheral blood. The CDR3 DNA reads TGTGCCAGCAGCTTACCGGGGGGCGCGGTCACCGGGGAGCTGTTTTTT. Amino acids: CASSLPGGAVTGELFF.